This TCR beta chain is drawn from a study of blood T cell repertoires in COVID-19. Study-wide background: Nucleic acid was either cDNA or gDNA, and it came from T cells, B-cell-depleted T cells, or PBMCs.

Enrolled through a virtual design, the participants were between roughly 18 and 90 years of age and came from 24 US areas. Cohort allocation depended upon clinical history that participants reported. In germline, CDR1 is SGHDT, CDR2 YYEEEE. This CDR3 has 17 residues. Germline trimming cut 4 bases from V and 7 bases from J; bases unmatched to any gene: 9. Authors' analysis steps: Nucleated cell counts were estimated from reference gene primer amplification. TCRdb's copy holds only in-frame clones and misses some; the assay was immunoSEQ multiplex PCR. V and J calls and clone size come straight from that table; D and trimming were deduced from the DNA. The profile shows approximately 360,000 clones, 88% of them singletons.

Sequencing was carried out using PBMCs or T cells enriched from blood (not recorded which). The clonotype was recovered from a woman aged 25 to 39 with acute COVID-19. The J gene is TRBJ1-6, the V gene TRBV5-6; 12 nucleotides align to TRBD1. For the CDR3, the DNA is TGTGCCAGCAGCCCGGGGACAGGGGGCTTTTGGAATTCACCCCTCCACTTT. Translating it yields CASSPGTGGFWNSPLHF.